The T cell receptor (beta chain) under discussion was sequenced for a study of blood T cell repertoires in COVID-19 (dated by TCRdb to the early 2020s). Turning to the overall study: Samples covering the acute and convalescent phases of COVID-19 were provided by collaborators in the United States, Italy and Spain. The samples were drawn from two sources: the first 160 participants of the ongoing ImmuneRACE study, and over 1,000 subjects contributed by 6 global collaborators. HLA class I and class II types, where available, came from metadata supplied by the sample provider rather than from assay-based typing. Deeply sampled blood TCRbeta repertoires from subjects exposed to, actively infected with, or recovered from COVID-19 were included in the dataset. The prospective study material was composed of cDNA or gDNA derived from T cells, B-cell-depleted T cells, or PBMCs. Nearly every sample came with metadata listing a de-identified subject ID, COVID-19 status, age in years and sex. A freely available public database, intended as a resource for researchers studying the immune response to SARS-CoV-2, is where the repertoires were released.

Collaborating institutions collected whole blood in K2EDTA tubes following their own protocols. Collaborator samples were shipped for TCRbeta analysis as frozen whole blood, isolated PBMCs, or DNA extracted from either sample type. As for this clone: Its antigen has not been determined. No per-base quality is available; no much larger clone lies one base away.

Study-wide findings and limitations: The amount of clinical and demographic metadata varied by source and participant and was provided uncurated.

CDR1 LGHNA and CDR2 YNFKEQ were looked up in the germline V gene. From cysteine to phenylalanine, the CDR3 is 16 amino acids long. Only the CDR3 DNA stays, 48 bases, in frame from base 1. The trim is 4 bases for V and 4 bases for J, with a gap of 14 bases between the germline ends. The immunoSEQ Assay, a bias-controlled multiplex PCR, was used to amplify TCRbeta CDR3 regions from genomic DNA. In the original analysis: Within the assay, amplification of reference gene primers was used to estimate how many nucleated cells each sample contained. To quantify the absolute abundance of each unique TCRbeta CDR3 rearrangement, sequence reads were collapsed and filtered. Productive Simpson clonality was computed per sample as the square root of Simpson's diversity index over productive rearrangements. The clones in this table, taken by TCRdb from immuneACCESS, are in-frame only. Not every clone is retained; where verified, under half of the shortfall comes from an unresolved V gene, and the cause of the rest is unknown. V, J and clone size are taken as reported in that table, and D and trimming were inferred from the DNA itself. Across this sample there are around 74,000 clones, with about 83% seen only once. Together, the top ten hold 7% to 10% of the sample.

The chain joins TRBV4-2 to TRBJ2-6; TRBD1 is perhaps the D gene, given 5 matching bases. This receptor was obtained from a young man with acute or convalescent COVID-19. The sequenced sample consisted of peripheral blood. The DNA sequence reads TGTGCCAGCAGCCCGTTCTCCAGGGCCGGGGCCAACGTCCTGACTTTC. The encoded protein is CASSPFSRAGANVLTF.